These 19 T cell receptor beta chains came from one sample sequenced in a study of blood T cell repertoires in COVID-19. Clones were read by immunoSEQ multiplex PCR, and TCRdb kept only the in-frame ones, dropping some. The table has approximately 200,000 clones, approximately 86% seen once. The sample was PBMCs or T cells enriched from blood (not recorded which). The receptors stem from a woman aged 25 to 39 who had recovered from COVID-19.

The gene calls are TRBV2 and TRBJ2-7; 8 bases are a match to TRBD2. The CDR3 sequence is 15 residues long. The V segment lost 5 bases and the J segment 1 base; nucleotides outside the gene matches: 7. The germline V gene encodes CDR1 SNHLY and CDR2 FYNNEI. The CDR3 region has the DNA TGTGCCAGCAGTCAGATTAGCGGGACATCCTACGAGCAGTACTTC. This translates into CASSQISGTSYEQYF.

The chain is built from TRBV19 and TRBJ2-1; 10 positions match TRBD2. Germline V gene sequence: CDR1 LNHDA, CDR2 SQIVND (reference sequence). CDR3 length equals 15 residues. V was pared by 8 bases and J by 5 bases, with 9 bases of the junction left unmatched. The CDR3 is CASALGTSANNEQFF. CDR3 bases: TGTGCCAGTGCTCTAGGGACTAGCGCAAACAATGAGCAGTTCTTC.

This clone was seen many times. The chain couples TRBV7-9 to TRBJ1-3, with TRBD1 as a possible D gene (6 bases). This CDR3 comprises 14 residues. Between the trimmed V and J ends, which lost 8 bases and 0 bases, there was a span of 11 bases. Germline V gene lookup returns CDR1 SEHNR and CDR2 FQNEAQ (reference sequence). CDR3 coding DNA: TGTGCCAGCCAAACAGGGTTCTCTGGAAACACCATATATTTT. This sequence encodes CASQTGFSGNTIYF.

The rearrangement uses TRBV6-2 or TRBV6-3 and TRBJ2-5; 8 nucleotides line up with TRBD2. V lost 0 bases, J lost 5 bases, and 2 bases stayed unmatched. Germline CDR1 is MNHEY and CDR2 is SVGEGT. The CDR3 loop spans 14 amino acids. CDR3 residues: CASSYSRTSETQYF. In DNA form, the CDR3 reads TGTGCCAGCAGTTACTCCAGGACTAGCGAGACCCAGTACTTC.

The chain combines TRBV6-2 or TRBV6-3 with TRBJ1-1; 9 nucleotides line up with TRBD1. CDR1 is MNHEY and CDR2 is SVGEGT in the germline V gene. V shed 4 bases, J shed 0 bases, and the junction held 9 bases outside the gene matches. The CDR3 has 17 residues. DNA of the CDR3: TGTGCCAGCAGTTCCCCGGGACAGGGCCTCATGAACACTGAAGCTTTCTTT. As protein: CASSSPGQGLMNTEAFF.

This clone has a single count. The chain combines TRBV4-2 with TRBJ1-5; 7 bases match TRBD1. The CDR3 has 16 amino acids. Germline-derived CDR1 and CDR2 are LGHNA and YNFKEQ. The junction had 5 bases not matched to a gene; V was cut back by 3 bases and J by 0 bases. In DNA, the CDR3 is TGTGCCAGCAGCCAGTTACAGGGGAATAGCAATCAGCCCCAGCATTTT. Amino acids: CASSQLQGNSNQPQHF.

The chain joins TRBV11-2 to TRBJ1-2; TRBD1 might be the D (6 bases). V was clipped by 1 base and J by 4 bases, with 16 bases between them. CDR1 is SGHAT and CDR2 is FQNNGV in the germline V gene. The CDR3 spans 16 residues. This chain's CDR3 is CASSLVGQQGGYGYTF. CDR3 bases: TGTGCCAGCAGCTTAGTAGGCCAACAGGGCGGCTATGGCTACACCTTC.

This clone was picked up a small number of times. The genes are TRBV19 and TRBJ1-2, with D maybe TRBD1 (6 bases). Germline CDR1 reads LNHDA; CDR2 reads SQIVND (reference sequence). This CDR3 is built from 16 residues. V shed 3 bases and J shed 7 bases, with 21 bases lying between them. This chain's CDR3 is CASSIFSSGRGRGYTF. The CDR3 nucleotides are TGTGCCAGTAGTATTTTCTCTTCGGGCAGGGGTCGTGGCTACACCTTC.

This sequence joins TRBV9 and TRBJ2-7; TRBD1 is a possible D gene (5 bases). Trimming stripped 0 bases from V and 4 bases from J, with 11 bases between. The CDR3 totals 14 residues. CDR1 is SGDLS and CDR2 is YYNGEE in the germline V gene. Here the CDR3 DNA reads TGTGCCAGCAGCGTAGTTGTAGGGGTATACGAGCAGTACTTC. Translated, it gives CASSVVVGVYEQYF.

This sequence joins TRBV7-3 and TRBJ2-3; TRBD2 matches at 7 bases. V gave up 1 base and J gave up 6 bases; unmatched junction bases: 4. The CDR3 spans 14 residues. Germline V gene sequence: CDR1 SGHTA, CDR2 FQGTGA. The CDR3 DNA reads as TGTGCCAGCAGCTTAAGAGCGGGGAGGGATACGCAGTATTTT. Translation gives CASSLRAGRDTQYF.

This chain links TRBV25-1 with TRBJ1-4; 7 nucleotides agree with TRBD1. CDR3 length equals 14 residues. The V and J ends lost 3 bases and 8 bases, in that order; junction bases with no gene match: 6. Germline values: CDR1 MGHDK, CDR2 SYGVNS. CDR3 nucleotides: TGTGCCAGCAGTGACATGACAGGGCGCGAAAAACTGTTTTTT. It translates to CASSDMTGREKLFF.

This sequence joins TRBV5-8 and TRBJ2-1, with D maybe TRBD2 (5 bases). The CDR3 loop spans 15 amino acids. Per the germline V gene, CDR1 is SGHTS and CDR2 is YDEGEE. V was cut by 0 bases and J by 6 bases, with 13 bases left in between. The CDR3 loop is CASSLAVGRLNEQFF. The CDR3 DNA follows: TGTGCCAGCAGCTTGGCGGTAGGGAGACTCAATGAGCAGTTCTTC.

V is TRBV4-3 and J is TRBJ1-2, with 9 positions matching TRBD1. J was trimmed by 8 bases and V by 1 base; bases with no gene match: 8. The CDR3 contains 15 residues. Germline CDR1 reads LGHNA; CDR2 reads YSLEER. The CDR3 nucleotides are TGCGCCAGCAGCCAAGCTCTACAGGGGGCGAGGGGCTACACCTTC. Protein sequence: CASSQALQGARGYTF.

The rearrangement joins TRBV28 to TRBJ1-2; 7 bases agree with TRBD1. Germline CDR1 reads MDHEN; CDR2 reads SYDVKM. The V and J ends lost 4 bases and 4 bases, in that order; junction bases with no gene match: 3. The CDR3 is 13 residues long. CDR3 in DNA: TGTGCCAGCAGTTCGGGACAGACCTATGGCTACACCTTC. As protein: CASSSGQTYGYTF.

V usage is TRBV14 and J usage is TRBJ2-3; D uncertain. Germline CDR1 and CDR2: SGHDN and FVKESK. V was shortened by 2 bases and J by 3 bases, with 3 bases between the two germline ends. The CDR3 runs 12 residues. Here the CDR3 reads CASSQRTDTQYF. Here the CDR3 DNA reads TGTGCCAGCAGCCAACGGACAGATACGCAGTATTTT.

This chain connects TRBV29-1 to TRBJ1-5; TRBD1 matches at 8 bases. CDR1 is SQVTM, CDR2 ANQGSEA, per germline. The length of the CDR3 is 12 residues. Losses at the gene ends were 6 bases for V and 6 bases for J; bases not matched to a gene: 4. As DNA, the CDR3 is TGCAGCGTGACCGACAGGGGTCAGCCCCAGCATTTT. It encodes CSVTDRGQPQHF.

The chain uses TRBV2 and TRBJ1-2, with D possibly matching TRBD1 (5 bases). The CDR3 contains 18 residues. The germline V and J ends were trimmed by 4 bases and 0 bases, with 21 bases remaining between them. From germline, CDR1 is SNHLY and CDR2 FYNNEI. The CDR3 reads CASSGPDQGRPSNYGYTF. Written as DNA, the CDR3 is TGTGCCAGCAGTGGGCCGGACCAGGGAAGACCTTCTAACTATGGCTACACCTTC.

V is TRBV19 and J is TRBJ2-7; 10 nucleotides agree with TRBD1. The trim removed 3 bases at V and 5 bases at J, leaving 4 bases unmatched. This CDR3 spans 14 amino acids. From germline, CDR1 is LNHDA and CDR2 SQIVND (reference sequence). The CDR3 protein is CASSITGTGDEQYF. CDR3 coding DNA: TGTGCCAGTAGTATCACAGGGACAGGGGACGAGCAGTACTTC.

This clone was found once. This chain connects TRBV27 to TRBJ1-5; D may be TRBD1 (6 bases). This CDR3 spans 14 amino acids. Germline-derived CDR1 and CDR2 are MNHEY and SMNVEV (reference sequence). V lost 2 bases, J lost 6 bases, and 11 bases lay in between. CDR3: CASSLAGVGQPQHF. DNA of the CDR3: TGTGCCAGCAGTTTAGCAGGGGTCGGTCAGCCCCAGCATTTT.